Following are 15 T cell receptor beta chains from one sample sequenced in a study of early T cells in non-severe SARS-CoV-2 infection. From the 5' RACE reads, TCRdb called clonotypes with MiXCR, one entry per CDR3 protein. There are roughly 25,000 distinct CDR3 sequences in the sample; about 4% occur only once, and about 4.6% lies in the top ten. Input material: whole blood. The receptors stem from an adult who was a healthcare worker with PCR-confirmed SARS-CoV-2 infection or an uninfected control (not recorded which).

The rearrangement links TRBV18 to TRBJ2-3; the D call may be TRBD1 or TRBD2 (5 bases each). Germline V lookup: CDR1 KGHSH, CDR2 LQKENI. The CDR3 covers 15 residues. V gave up 2 bases and J gave up 0 bases, with 9 bases separating them. CDR3: CASSPWGSSTDTQYF. The CDR3 DNA follows: TGTGCCAGCTCACCATGGGGGTCTAGCACAGATACGCAGTATTTT. Together with reference TRBV18 and TRBJ2-3, the CDR3 gives the full variable domain: NAGVMQNPRHLVRRRGQEARLRCSPMKGHSHVYWYRQLPEEGLKFMVYLQKENIIDESGMPKERFSAEFPKEGPSILRIQQVVRGDSAAYFCASSPWGSSTDTQYFGPGTRLTVL.

This clonotype appeared many times. This chain joins TRBV27 and TRBJ2-1; TRBD2 might be the D (5 bases). This CDR3 has 16 amino acids. CDR1 is MNHEY and CDR2 is SMNVEV in the germline V gene (reference sequence). V was pared by 3 bases and J by 6 bases, with 18 bases between. The CDR3 here is CASSFLAQSGSNEQFF. The CDR3 bases are TGTGCCAGCAGTTTTTTGGCCCAAAGCGGTTCCAATGAGCAGTTCTTC.

This clonotype has a count of ten or more. The rearrangement uses TRBV7-9 and TRBJ2-3; 11 positions agree with TRBD1. V gave up 3 bases and J gave up 7 bases; unmatched junction bases: 12. Looked up from germline, CDR1 is SEHNR and CDR2 is FQNEAQ (reference sequence). The CDR3 sequence is 17 residues long. This CDR3 is CASSFLPGTGGLYTQYF. CDR3 DNA sequence: TGTGCCAGCAGCTTCCTCCCCGGGACAGGGGGATTATATACGCAGTATTTT.

The rearrangement links TRBV24-1 to TRBJ2-5; D gene ambiguous. The CDR3 covers 15 residues. V lost 4 bases and J lost 5, with 16 bases in between. CDR1 is KGHDR, CDR2 SFDVKD, per germline. The CDR3 DNA sequence: TGTGCCACCAGTGACTCAGCTCGACCGGAGGAGACCCAGTACTTC. This gives the protein CATSDSARPEETQYF.

This clonotype came up a few times. The V and J genes are TRBV7-6 and TRBJ2-1; 9 bases match TRBD2. CDR1 is SGHVS, CDR2 FNYEAQ, per germline. This CDR3 has 17 amino acids. V shed 3 bases and J 5 bases; nucleotides not matched to a gene: 11. CDR3 DNA sequence: TGTGCCAGCAGCTTCCCTAGGGATAGCGGGGGCAACAATGAGCAGTTCTTC. Its protein is CASSFPRDSGGNNEQFF.

This clonotype occurred many times. For the CDR3, the DNA is TGCAGCGGGGGACTAGCCTACAATGAGCAGTTCTTC. Amino acids: CSGGLAYNEQFF. This chain links TRBV29-1 with TRBJ2-1; 8 bases agree with TRBD2. Trimming cost V 7 bases and J 2 bases; bases outside gene matches: 1. Germline-derived CDR1 and CDR2 are SQVTM and ANQGSEA. The CDR3 sequence is 12 residues long.

This clonotype was detected ten times or more. This CDR3 reads CASSTTSSVYNEQFF. CDR3 DNA: TGTGCCAGCAGCACCACTTCTAGCGTCTACAATGAGCAGTTCTTC. V usage is TRBV7-3 and J usage is TRBJ2-1; the D gene is possibly TRBD2 (6 bases). Germline lookup yields CDR1 SGHTA and CDR2 FQGTGA. The CDR3 is 15 amino acids. Trimming left V 5 bases short and J 3 bases short, with 14 bases between.

This clonotype has ten or more counts. The gene calls are TRBV29-1 and TRBJ2-7; 8 bases line up with TRBD1. Trimming removed 6 bases from V and 3 bases from J; junction bases left unmatched: 10. Per germline, CDR1 SQVTM and CDR2 ANQGSEA. The CDR3 has 14 amino acids. CDR3 residues: CSVPSGQGNYEQYF. The CDR3 DNA is TGCAGCGTACCCTCCGGACAGGGAAACTACGAGCAGTACTTC.

This clonotype was recorded at least ten times. The CDR3: CASSLSGQYNEQFF. CDR3 sequence (DNA): TGTGCCAGCAGTTTATCCGGACAGTACAATGAGCAGTTCTTC. The J gene is TRBJ2-1, the V gene TRBV27; possible D gene TRBD1, 6 bases. CDR3 length: 14 residues. CDR1 is MNHEY, CDR2 SMNVEV, per germline (reference sequence). V was shortened by 0 bases and J by 4 bases, with 7 bases between the two germline ends.

The V call is TRBV7-2, the J call TRBJ2-1; 9 positions match TRBD2. The length of the CDR3 is 13 residues. V gave up 3 bases and J gave up 9 bases; unmatched junction bases: 3. Germline V gene sequence: CDR1 SGHTA, CDR2 FQGNSA. CDR3 bases: TGTGCCAGCAGCTTCGCTAGCGGGACTGAGCAGTTCTTC. As protein: CASSFASGTEQFF. Full variable domain (remainder filled in from reference TRBV7-2 and TRBJ2-1): GAGVSQSPSNKVTEKGKDVELRCDPISGHTALYWYRQSLGQGLEFLIYFQGNSAPDKSGLPSDRFSAERTGGSVSTLTIQRTQQEDSAVYLCASSFASGTEQFFGPGTRLTVL.

This clonotype has a count of ten or more. J is TRBJ2-1 and V is TRBV2; 9 nucleotides agree with TRBD2. V trimming: 10 bases; J trimming: 10 bases; junction bases outside the gene matches: 20. CDR3 size: 16 residues. Germline V CDR1 and CDR2: SNHLY, FYNNEI. In nucleotides, the CDR3 is TGTGCCACCCAGGCGGGGGGGGACAGTGGGATAGGGGAGCAGTTCTTC. Its protein product is CATQAGGDSGIGEQFF.

At least ten counts were recorded for this clonotype. The chain carries TRBV6-6 and TRBJ2-5; D may be TRBD2 (5 bases). The V and J ends lost 10 bases and 3 bases respectively, with 15 bases between them. The CDR3 totals 13 residues. Germline assignment: CDR1 MNHNY and CDR2 SVGAGI (reference sequence). As DNA, the CDR3 is TGTGCCACGACGGGCCGGGGTGAAGAGACCCAGTACTTC. Translating gives CATTGRGEETQYF.

This clonotype was found many times. The chain has TRBV2 and TRBJ2-2; no clear D gene. This CDR3 has 13 residues. Trimming left V 9 bases short and J 0 bases short, with 8 bases between. Germline V lookup: CDR1 SNHLY, CDR2 FYNNEI. DNA of the CDR3: TGTGCCAGTCGTAATCCGAACACCGGGGAGCTGTTTTTT. It yields the protein CASRNPNTGELFF.

This clonotype appeared many times. This rearrangement joins TRBV20-1 to TRBJ1-2, with D hard to call. The CDR3 extends over 17 amino acids. Looked up from germline, CDR1 is DFQATT and CDR2 is SNEGSKA (reference sequence). Trimming removed 3 bases from V and 4 bases from J, with 24 bases in between. DNA for the CDR3: TGCAGTGCTAGGGTAGGACCCAAACGGGTCGATATCTATGGCTACACCTTC. It is translated as CSARVGPKRVDIYGYTF.

This clonotype was found a few times. V usage is TRBV25-1 and J usage is TRBJ2-1, with TRBD2 matching over 10 bases. The CDR3 loop spans 15 amino acids. Germline-derived CDR1 and CDR2 are MGHDK and SYGVNS. Trimming at V came to 4 bases and at J to 8 bases, leaving 8 bases not matched to a gene. The CDR3 DNA reads as TGTGCCAGCAGTGTAACTAGCGGGAAAAGGGATGAGCAGTTCTTC. Translation gives CASSVTSGKRDEQFF.